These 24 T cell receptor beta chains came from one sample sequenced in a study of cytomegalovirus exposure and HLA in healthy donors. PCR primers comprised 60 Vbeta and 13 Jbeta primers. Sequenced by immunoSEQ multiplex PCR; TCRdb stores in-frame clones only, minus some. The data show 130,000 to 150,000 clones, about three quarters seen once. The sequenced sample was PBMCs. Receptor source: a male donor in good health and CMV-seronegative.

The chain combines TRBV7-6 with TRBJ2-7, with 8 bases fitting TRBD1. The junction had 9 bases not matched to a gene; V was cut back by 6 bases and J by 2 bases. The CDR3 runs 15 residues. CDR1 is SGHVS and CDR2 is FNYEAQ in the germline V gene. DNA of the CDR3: TGTGCCAGCAGTCTCGGGCAGGGGGCCCCCTACGAGCAGTACTTC. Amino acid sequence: CASSLGQGAPYEQYF.

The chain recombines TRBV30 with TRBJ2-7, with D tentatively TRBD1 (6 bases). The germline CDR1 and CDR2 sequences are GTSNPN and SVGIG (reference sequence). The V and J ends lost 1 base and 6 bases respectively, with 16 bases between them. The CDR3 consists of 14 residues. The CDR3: CAWSDQGWFGEQYF. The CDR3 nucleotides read TGTGCCTGGAGTGACCAGGGGTGGTTCGGCGAGCAGTACTTC.

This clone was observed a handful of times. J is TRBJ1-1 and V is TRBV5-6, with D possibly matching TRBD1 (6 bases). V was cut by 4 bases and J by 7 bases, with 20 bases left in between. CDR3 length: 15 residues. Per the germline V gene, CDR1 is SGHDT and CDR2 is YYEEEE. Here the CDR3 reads CASSPYDRSFYEAFF. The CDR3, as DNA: TGTGCCAGCAGCCCCTATGACAGGTCCTTTTATGAAGCTTTCTTT.

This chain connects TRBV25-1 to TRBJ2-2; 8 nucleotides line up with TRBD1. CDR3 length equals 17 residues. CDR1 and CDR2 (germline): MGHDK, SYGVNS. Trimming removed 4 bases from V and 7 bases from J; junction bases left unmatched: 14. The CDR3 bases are TGTGCCAGCAGTGCGAGACAGGGGCTGGGGACGGGCGGGGAGCTGTTTTTT. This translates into CASSARQGLGTGGELFF. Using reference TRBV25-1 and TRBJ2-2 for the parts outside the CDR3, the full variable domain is EADIYQTPRYLVIGTGKKITLECSQTMGHDKMYWYQQDPGMELHLIHYSYGVNSTEKGDLSSESTVSRIRTEHFPLTLESARPSHTSQYLCASSARQGLGTGGELFFGEGSRLTVL.

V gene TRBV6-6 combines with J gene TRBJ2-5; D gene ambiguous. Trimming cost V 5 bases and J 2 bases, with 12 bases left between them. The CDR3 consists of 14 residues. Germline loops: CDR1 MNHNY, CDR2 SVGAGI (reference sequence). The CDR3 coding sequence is TGTGCCAGCAGTCCGCCGTCCGGGCAAGAGACCCAGTACTTC. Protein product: CASSPPSGQETQYF.

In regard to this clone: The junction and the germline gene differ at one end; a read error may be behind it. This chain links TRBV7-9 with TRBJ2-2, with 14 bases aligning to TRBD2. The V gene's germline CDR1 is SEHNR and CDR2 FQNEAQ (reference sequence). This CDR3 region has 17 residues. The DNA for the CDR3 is TGTTCCAGCAGCCCGGGACTAGCGGGGGCCAACACCGGGGAGCTGTTTTTT. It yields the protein CSSSPGLAGANTGELFF.

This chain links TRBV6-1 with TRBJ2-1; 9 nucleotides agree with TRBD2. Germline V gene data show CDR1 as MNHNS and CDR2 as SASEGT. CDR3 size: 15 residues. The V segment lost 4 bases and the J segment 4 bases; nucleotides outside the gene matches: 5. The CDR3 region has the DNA TGTGCCAGCAGTGCTAGCGGGATTCCTTACAATGAGCAGTTCTTC. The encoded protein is CASSASGIPYNEQFF.

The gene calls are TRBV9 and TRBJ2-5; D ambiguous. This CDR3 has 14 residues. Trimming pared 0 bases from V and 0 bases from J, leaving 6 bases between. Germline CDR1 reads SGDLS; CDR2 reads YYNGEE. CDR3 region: CASSVDSYQETQYF. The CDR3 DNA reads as TGTGCCAGCAGCGTAGACTCGTACCAAGAGACCCAGTACTTC.

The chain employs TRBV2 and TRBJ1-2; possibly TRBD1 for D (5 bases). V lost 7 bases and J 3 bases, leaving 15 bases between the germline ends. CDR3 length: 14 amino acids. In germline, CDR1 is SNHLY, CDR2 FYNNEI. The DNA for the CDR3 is TGTGCCAGCACTCGCGCAGGGATTCACTATGGCTACACCTTC. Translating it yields CASTRAGIHYGYTF.

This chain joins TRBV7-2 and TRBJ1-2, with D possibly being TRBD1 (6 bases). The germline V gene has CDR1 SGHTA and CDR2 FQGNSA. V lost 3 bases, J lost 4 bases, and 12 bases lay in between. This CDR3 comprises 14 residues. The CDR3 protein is CASSFGGRSYGYTF. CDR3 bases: TGTGCCAGCAGCTTCGGGGGGCGAAGCTATGGCTACACCTTC.

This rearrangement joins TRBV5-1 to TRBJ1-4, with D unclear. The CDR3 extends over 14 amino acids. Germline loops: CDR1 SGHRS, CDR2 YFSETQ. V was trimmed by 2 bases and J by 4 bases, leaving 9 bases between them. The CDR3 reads CASSLSGSNEKLFF. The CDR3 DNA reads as TGCGCCAGCAGCTTATCCGGTAGTAATGAAAAACTGTTTTTT.

The CDR3 sequence is CASSRLAGGRRQETQYF. In nucleotides, the CDR3 is TGTGCCAGCAGCCGACTAGCGGGAGGACGTAGGCAAGAGACCCAGTACTTC. The V gene is TRBV5-4, the J gene TRBJ2-5; 13 bases agree with TRBD2. J lost 2 bases, V lost 4 bases, and 8 bases had no gene match. The CDR3 totals 17 residues. The V gene's germline CDR1 is SGHNT and CDR2 YYREEE (reference sequence). Full variable domain (rest looked up from reference TRBV5-4 and TRBJ2-5): ETGVTQSPTHLIKTRGQQVTLRCSSQSGHNTVSWYQQALGQGPQFIFQYYREEENGRGNFPPRFSGLQFPNYSSELNVNALELDDSALYLCASSRLAGGRRQETQYFGPGTRLLVL.

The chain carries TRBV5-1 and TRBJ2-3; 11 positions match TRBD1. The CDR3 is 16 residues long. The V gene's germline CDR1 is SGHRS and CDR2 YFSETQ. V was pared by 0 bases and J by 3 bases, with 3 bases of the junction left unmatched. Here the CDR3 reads CASSLDGTGGTDTQYF. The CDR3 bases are TGCGCCAGCAGCTTGGACGGGACAGGGGGGACAGATACGCAGTATTTT.

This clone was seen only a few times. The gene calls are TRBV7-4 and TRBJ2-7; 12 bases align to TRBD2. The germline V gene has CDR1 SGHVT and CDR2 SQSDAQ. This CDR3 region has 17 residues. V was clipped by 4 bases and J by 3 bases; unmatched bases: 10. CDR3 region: CASSSTRTSGICYEQYF. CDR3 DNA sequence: TGTGCCAGCAGCTCAACCCGGACTAGCGGGATCTGCTACGAGCAGTACTTC.

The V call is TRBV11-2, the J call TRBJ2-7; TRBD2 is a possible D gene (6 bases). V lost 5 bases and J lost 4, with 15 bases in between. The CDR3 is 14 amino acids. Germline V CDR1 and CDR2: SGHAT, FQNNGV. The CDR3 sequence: CASSPLRDGYEQYF. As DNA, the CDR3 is TGTGCCAGCAGCCCCCTGCGGGACGGGTACGAGCAGTACTTC.

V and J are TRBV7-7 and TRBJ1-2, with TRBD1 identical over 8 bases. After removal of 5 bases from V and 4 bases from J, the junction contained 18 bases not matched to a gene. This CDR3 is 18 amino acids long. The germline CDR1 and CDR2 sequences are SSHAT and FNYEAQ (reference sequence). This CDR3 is CASSPRPKGQDPPYGYTF. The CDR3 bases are TGTGCCAGCAGCCCTCGACCTAAGGGACAGGACCCGCCCTATGGCTACACCTTC. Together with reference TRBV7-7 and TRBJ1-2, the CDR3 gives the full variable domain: GAGVSQSPRYKVTKRGQDVTLRCDPISSHATLYWYQQALGQGPEFLTYFNYEAQPDKSGLPSDRFSAERPEGSISTLTIQRTEQRDSAMYRCASSPRPKGQDPPYGYTFGSGTRLTVV.

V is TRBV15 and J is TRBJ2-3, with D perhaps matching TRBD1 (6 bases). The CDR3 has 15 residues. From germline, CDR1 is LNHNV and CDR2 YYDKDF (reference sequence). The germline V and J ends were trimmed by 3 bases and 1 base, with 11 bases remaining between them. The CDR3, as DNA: TGTGCCACCAGCAGGGGGGACATTGGCACAGATACGCAGTATTTT. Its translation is CATSRGDIGTDTQYF.

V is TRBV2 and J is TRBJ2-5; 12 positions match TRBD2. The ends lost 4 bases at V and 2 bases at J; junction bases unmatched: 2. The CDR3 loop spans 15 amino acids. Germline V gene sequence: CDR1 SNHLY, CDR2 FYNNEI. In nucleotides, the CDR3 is TGTGCCAGCAGTGCGACTAGCGGGAGACAAGAGACCCAGTACTTC. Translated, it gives CASSATSGRQETQYF.

The CDR3 reads CASSRGKRTQYF. The CDR3 DNA follows: TGTGCCAGCAGCCGCGGGAAGAGAACCCAGTACTTC. This chain joins TRBV11-2 and TRBJ2-5; TRBD2 is a possible D gene (6 bases). V lost 5 bases to trimming and J lost 8 bases, with 12 bases between them. The CDR3 length is 12 residues. The germline V gene encodes CDR1 SGHAT and CDR2 FQNNGV.

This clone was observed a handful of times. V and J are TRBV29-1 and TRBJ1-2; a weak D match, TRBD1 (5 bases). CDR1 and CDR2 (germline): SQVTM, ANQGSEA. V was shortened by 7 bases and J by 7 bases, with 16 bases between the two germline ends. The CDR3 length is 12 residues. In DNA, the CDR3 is TGCAGCGGGAGGGGAACGGGGGGTGGCTACACCTTC. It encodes CSGRGTGGGYTF.

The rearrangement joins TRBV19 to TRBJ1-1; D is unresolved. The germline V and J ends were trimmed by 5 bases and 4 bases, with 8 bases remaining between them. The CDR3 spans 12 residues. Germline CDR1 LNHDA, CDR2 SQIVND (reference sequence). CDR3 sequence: CASSPFGTEAFF. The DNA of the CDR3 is TGTGCCAGTAGTCCGTTCGGCACTGAAGCTTTCTTT.

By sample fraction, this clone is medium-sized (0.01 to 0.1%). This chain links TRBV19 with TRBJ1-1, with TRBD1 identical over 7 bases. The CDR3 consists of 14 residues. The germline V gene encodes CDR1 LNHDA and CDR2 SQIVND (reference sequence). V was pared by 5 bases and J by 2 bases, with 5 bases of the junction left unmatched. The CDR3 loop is CASSRQGGNTEAFF. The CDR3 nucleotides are TGTGCCAGTAGTCGACAGGGAGGAAACACTGAAGCTTTCTTT.

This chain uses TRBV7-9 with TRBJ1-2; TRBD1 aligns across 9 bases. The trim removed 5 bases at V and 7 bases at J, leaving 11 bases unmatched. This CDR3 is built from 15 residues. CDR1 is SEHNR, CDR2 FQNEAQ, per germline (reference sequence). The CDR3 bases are TGTGCCAGCAGCCCTTCCGGACAGGGGCTTCCTGGCTACACCTTC. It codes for CASSPSGQGLPGYTF.

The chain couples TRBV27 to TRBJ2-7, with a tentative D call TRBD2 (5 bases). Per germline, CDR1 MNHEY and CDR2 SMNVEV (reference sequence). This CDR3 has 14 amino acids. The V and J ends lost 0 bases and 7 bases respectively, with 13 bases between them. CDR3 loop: CASSLSRPSGEQYF. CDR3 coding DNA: TGTGCCAGCAGTTTATCCAGGCCCTCGGGGGAGCAGTACTTC.